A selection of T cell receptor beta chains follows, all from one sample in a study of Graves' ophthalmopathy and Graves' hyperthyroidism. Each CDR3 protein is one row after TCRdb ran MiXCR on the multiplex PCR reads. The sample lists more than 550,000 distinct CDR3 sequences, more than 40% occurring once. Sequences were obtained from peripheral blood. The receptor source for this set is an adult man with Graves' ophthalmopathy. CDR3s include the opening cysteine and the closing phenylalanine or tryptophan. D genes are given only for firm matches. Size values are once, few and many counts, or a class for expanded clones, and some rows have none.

CDR3nt: TGTGCCAGCAGCAGGGGGCAGGCTGAAAAACTGTTTTTT
CDR3aa: CASSRGQAEKLFF
v_gene: TRBV3-1
j_gene: TRBJ1-4
abundance: many
d_gene: TRBD1

CDR3nt: TGCGCCAGCAGTGAGTCGATCGGGAAAGAGACCCAGTACTTC
CDR3aa: CASSESIGKETQYF
v_gene: TRBV10-2
j_gene: TRBJ2-5
abundance: -
d_gene: -

CDR3nt: TGTGCCAGCAGCTGGCAGGGTGAAAAACTGTTTTTT
CDR3aa: CASSWQGEKLFF
v_gene: TRBV5-6
j_gene: TRBJ1-4
abundance: -
d_gene: -

CDR3nt: TGTGCCAGCAGCTCCGGCGGGACTAGCGGGTACAATGAGCAGTTCTTC
CDR3aa: CASSSGGTSGYNEQFF
v_gene: TRBV7-3
j_gene: TRBJ2-1
abundance: -
d_gene: TRBD2

CDR3nt: TGTGCCATCAGACCAACCGGGGAGCTGTTTTTT
CDR3aa: CAIRPTGELFF
v_gene: TRBV10-3
j_gene: TRBJ2-2
abundance: many
d_gene: -

CDR3nt: TGTGCCAGTAGGGATGGGGGTCGAGAGACCCAGTACTTC
CDR3aa: CASRDGGRETQYF
v_gene: TRBV19
j_gene: TRBJ2-5
abundance: many
d_gene: -

CDR3nt: TGTGCCAGTACCATGACAGGGAACACTGAAGCTTTCTTT
CDR3aa: CASTMTGNTEAFF
v_gene: TRBV19
j_gene: TRBJ1-1
abundance: many
d_gene: -

CDR3nt: TGTGCCACCAGTGACCACCCGGGACTAGCGGGGGCCGGCAATGAGCAGTTCTTC
CDR3aa: CATSDHPGLAGAGNEQFF
v_gene: TRBV24-1
j_gene: TRBJ2-1
abundance: -
d_gene: TRBD2

CDR3nt: TGCGCCAGCAACGGACAGGGAGGGAATGAAAAACTGTTTTTT
CDR3aa: CASNGQGGNEKLFF
v_gene: TRBV5-1
j_gene: TRBJ1-4
abundance: -
d_gene: TRBD1

CDR3nt: TGCAGCGTTGAAAGGACAGAAATACAGGATGAGCAGTACTTC
CDR3aa: CSVERTEIQDEQYF
v_gene: TRBV29-1
j_gene: TRBJ2-7
abundance: -
d_gene: -

CDR3nt: TGTGCCAGCAGCCAGGGGGCTTGGACCTACGAGCAGTACTTC
CDR3aa: CASSQGAWTYEQYF
v_gene: TRBV16
j_gene: TRBJ2-7
abundance: few
d_gene: -

CDR3nt: TGTGCCAGCAGCCCCTTACCTCGACAGGGGGCATGGACCGGGGAGCTGTTTTTT
CDR3aa: CASSPLPRQGAWTGELFF
v_gene: TRBV14
j_gene: TRBJ2-2
abundance: -
d_gene: TRBD1

CDR3nt: TGCAGTGCTAGAGATCCGGGGCGGGAACATGGCGAGCAGTACTTC
CDR3aa: CSARDPGREHGEQYF
v_gene: TRBV20-1
j_gene: TRBJ2-7
abundance: many
d_gene: -

CDR3nt: TGCGCCAGCAGCCAAGATATAGGGACAGGGGGTGATGGCTACACCTTC
CDR3aa: CASSQDIGTGGDGYTF
v_gene: TRBV4-3
j_gene: TRBJ1-2
abundance: -
d_gene: TRBD1

CDR3nt: TGTGCCAGCAGCGGGGGGACGGGAGAGGCCAACGTCCTGACTTTC
CDR3aa: CASSGGTGEANVLTF
v_gene: TRBV4-2
j_gene: TRBJ2-6
abundance: -
d_gene: -

CDR3nt: TGTGCCAGCGTTAAGGGGAGGCTAACCTACGAGCAGTACTTC
CDR3aa: CASVKGRLTYEQYF
v_gene: TRBV25-1
j_gene: TRBJ2-7
abundance: -
d_gene: -

CDR3nt: TGTGCCATCAGTCTGACAGGGTACGATCAGCCCCAGCATTTT
CDR3aa: CAISLTGYDQPQHF
v_gene: TRBV10-3
j_gene: TRBJ1-5
abundance: many
d_gene: TRBD1

CDR3nt: TGTGCCACCAGTGACTCGACAGGGGAATCGCATGGCTACACCTTC
CDR3aa: CATSDSTGESHGYTF
v_gene: TRBV24-1
j_gene: TRBJ1-2
abundance: -
d_gene: TRBD1